Detailed here is one TCR beta chain. Profiling relied on immunoSEQ multiplex PCR, and the TCRdb table lists in-frame clones only, not all of them. The sample lists hundreds of thousands of clones; approximately 90% were seen once. The data were obtained in a study of blood T cell repertoires in COVID-19. Turning to the study itself: COVID-19 samples from acute and convalescent phases originated in the United States, Italy and Spain.

Either two negative PCRs, clearance, or symptom resolution qualified Cohort 3 donors as recovered. This CDR3 has 15 amino acids. V was clipped by 0 bases and J by 5 bases; unmatched bases: 5. Germline V gene sequence: CDR1 MNHEY, CDR2 SVGAGI. What was sequenced was PBMCs or T cells enriched from blood (not recorded which). This TCR came from a woman aged 30 to 39 who had recovered from COVID-19. This sequence joins TRBV6-5 and TRBJ2-5, with 8 bases aligning to TRBD2. In nucleotides, the CDR3 is TGTGCCAGCAGTTACTCGGCGGGAGGTGGGGAGACCCAGTACTTC. The encoded protein is CASSYSAGGGETQYF.